These T cell receptor beta chains were read from a single sample in a study of shared clonotypes between healthy human individuals. Profiled with immunoSEQ multiplex PCR; TCRdb holds only in-frame clones, not every one. The sample contains millions of clones, about 95% of which appear only once. Sequencing used naive CD8+ T cells sorted from blood. These receptors came from a man aged 18-30 years in good health. Both conserved end residues are part of each CDR3. The D gene is left open where the match is weak. Clone sizes are given selectively: once, few, many, or a class where the clone is expanded.

D	J	V	size	DNA	CDR3
.	TRBJ1-5	TRBV15	.	TGTGCCACCAGCAGAGAGCCGGGACACGATAGCAATCAGCCCCAGCATTTT	CATSREPGHDSNQPQHF
.	TRBJ1-2	TRBV4-3	.	TGCGCCAGCAGCCAAGAGGGAGTGTATGGCTACACCTTC	CASSQEGVYGYTF
.	TRBJ2-3	TRBV11-2	.	TGTGCCAGCAGCCACCGGTGGGGACAACTCACAGATACGCAGTATTTT	CASSHRWGQLTDTQYF
.	TRBJ1-2	TRBV27	.	TGTGCCAGCAGTTTAGCTACTGGGGGCCTCTATGGCTACACCTTC	CASSLATGGLYGYTF
.	TRBJ2-7	TRBV27	.	TGTGCCAGCAGTTTAAAGGCAGCCTACGAGCAGTACTTC	CASSLKAAYEQYF
.	TRBJ1-6	TRBV4-3	once	TGCGCCAGCAGCCAAGCCATCAATTCACCCCTCCACTTT	CASSQAINSPLHF
TRBD1	TRBJ1-2	TRBV5-4	.	TGTGCCAGCAGCTTGGCAGGGGGCTCTCGGAGTTGGGGCTACACCTTC	CASSLAGGSRSWGYTF
.	TRBJ1-3	TRBV4-1	.	TGCGCCAGCAGCCAAGAGAGGGGGTTGAGTGGAAACACCATATATTTT	CASSQERGLSGNTIYF
.	TRBJ2-7	TRBV5-6	.	TGTGCCAGCAGCGTGGGACATGACTACGAGCAGTACTTC	CASSVGHDYEQYF
TRBD1	TRBJ2-1	TRBV7-9	.	TGTGCCAGCAGCTTAGTTACAGGGGGCCTGGACAATGAGCAGTTCTTC	CASSLVTGGLDNEQFF
.	TRBJ2-1	TRBV7-2	.	TGTGCCAGCAGCTCTCACAATGAGCAGTTCTTC	CASSSHNEQFF
TRBD1	TRBJ2-7	TRBV5-1	few	TGCGCCAGCAGCTTGGATCCCAGGGGGCAATACGACGAGCAGTACTTC	CASSLDPRGQYDEQYF
TRBD1	TRBJ2-4	TRBV10-2	.	TGCGCCAGCATGGGACAGGAGACCGTAGCCAAAAACATTCAGTACTTC	CASMGQETVAKNIQYF
TRBD1	TRBJ1-4	TRBV6-1	.	TGTGCCAGCAGTGAAGGGACAGGGCATAATGAAAAACTGTTTTTT	CASSEGTGHNEKLFF
.	TRBJ2-1	TRBV18	.	TGTGCCAGCTCTGCCGGGACAAATGAGCAGTTCTTC	CASSAGTNEQFF
TRBD2	TRBJ2-3	TRBV6-5	.	TGTGCCAGTTGCCTGGGGGGGACAGATACGCAGTATTTT	CASCLGGTDTQYF
TRBD1	TRBJ1-6	TRBV27	.	TGTGCCAGCAGTACCGACAGGGATCGCGGCTCCTATAATTCACCCCTCCACTTT	CASSTDRDRGSYNSPLHF
.	TRBJ2-3	TRBV10-2	.	TGCGCCAGCAGTGCACGGGGTTCAGATACGCAGTATTTT	CASSARGSDTQYF
TRBD1	TRBJ1-4	TRBV15	.	TGTGCCACCAGCAGAGATCTGGGGGACAGGGGTTATGAAAAACTGTTTTTT	CATSRDLGDRGYEKLFF
.	TRBJ1-2	TRBV29-1	.	TGCAGCGCGGGAGGGCAGGAGTATGGCTACACCTTC	CSAGGQEYGYTF
.	TRBJ2-1	TRBV18	.	TGTGCCAGCTCACCCGGAGGCTATGAGCAGTTCTTC	CASSPGGYEQFF
.	TRBJ2-6	TRBV9	once	TGTGCCAGCAGCGACGGACTTTGGGGAGGGGCCAACGTCCTGACTTTC	CASSDGLWGGANVLTF
.	TRBJ2-1	TRBV19	.	TGTGCCAGTAGTATAGAAAGTAGTAATGACAATGAGCAGTTCTTC	CASSIESSNDNEQFF
TRBD1	TRBJ2-3	TRBV27	.	TGTGCCAGCAGTGAAGGACAGGGGGCGTTAGATACGCAGTATTTT	CASSEGQGALDTQYF
TRBD1	TRBJ2-1	TRBV27	.	TGTGCCAGCAGTTGGACAGGATACAATGAGCAGTTCTTC	CASSWTGYNEQFF
.	TRBJ2-1	TRBV6-1	.	TGTGCCAGCAGTGCCCTCCAGATCCCCTACAATGAGCAGTTCTTC	CASSALQIPYNEQFF
.	TRBJ2-7	TRBV18	.	TGTGCCAGCTCACCAGGTGTAGATTACGAGCAGTACTTC	CASSPGVDYEQYF
.	TRBJ1-6	TRBV27	.	TGTGCCAGCAGTTTTTTCCAGGAGGGCTCCTATAATTCACCCCTCCACTTT	CASSFFQEGSYNSPLHF
.	TRBJ1-2	TRBV5-5	.	TGTGCCAGCAGCTTTTGGGGAGACTATGGCTACACCTTC	CASSFWGDYGYTF
TRBD2	TRBJ2-2	TRBV5-6	.	TGTGCCAGCAGACGCCGACTAGCGGGAGTGAGTGTGGCCGGGGAGCTGTTTTTT	CASRRRLAGVSVAGELFF
TRBD2	TRBJ2-7	TRBV7-6	.	TGTGCCAGCAGCTTTGGACTAGCGGGAGACTACGAGCAGTACTTC	CASSFGLAGDYEQYF
.	TRBJ2-7	TRBV5-1	.	TGCGCCAGCAGCTTGCTGGGCGGCGAGCAGTACTTC	CASSLLGGEQYF
.	TRBJ2-5	TRBV5-1	once	TGCGCCAGCAGCTCAACCCGCGAGGTCCAAGAGACCCAGTACTTC	CASSSTREVQETQYF
TRBD1	TRBJ2-7	TRBV7-2	few	TGTGCCAGCAGCTTAGAGGGGACAGGGGCCTACGAGCAGTACTTC	CASSLEGTGAYEQYF
.	TRBJ2-3	TRBV25-1	.	TGTGCCAGCAGCTTAGTGGATACGCAGTATTTT	CASSLVDTQYF
TRBD2	TRBJ2-5	TRBV4-2	.	TGTGCCAGCAGCCAAGAAAGACTAGCGGGCTATCAAGAGACCCAGTACTTC	CASSQERLAGYQETQYF
.	TRBJ2-3	TRBV13	.	TGTGCCAGCAGCCCAAGCGGAACCTCCACAGATACGCAGTATTTT	CASSPSGTSTDTQYF
.	TRBJ2-7	TRBV11-2	.	TGTGCCAGCAGCTTAGGAGCGCTCGTCCCTTACGAGCAGTACTTC	CASSLGALVPYEQYF
.	TRBJ2-7	TRBV25-1	.	TGTGCCAGCAGTGAAGCCGGGTCCTACGAGCAGTACTTC	CASSEAGSYEQYF
TRBD1	TRBJ2-5	TRBV5-4	.	TGTGCCAGCAGCTATGTAGGGACAGGGATAGAGACCCAGTACTTC	CASSYVGTGIETQYF
.	TRBJ1-2	TRBV29-1	.	TGCAGCGTTGACTCAGGGTATCTCGACTATGGCTACACCTTC	CSVDSGYLDYGYTF
TRBD1	TRBJ2-7	TRBV2	few	TGTGCCAGCAGTGAAAGCCGGGACAGCTACTACGAGCAGTACTTC	CASSESRDSYYEQYF
.	TRBJ2-7	TRBV15	.	TGTGCCACCAGCACCGACAGAGGCCCCAGCTACGAGCAGTACTTC	CATSTDRGPSYEQYF
.	TRBJ1-6	TRBV4-1	.	TGCGCCAGCAGCCACCAGGGCAACTCACCCCTCCACTTT	CASSHQGNSPLHF
.	TRBJ1-5	TRBV7-2	.	TGTGCCAGCAGCTTAGGCAGGGGAACGCATCAGCCCCAGCATTTT	CASSLGRGTHQPQHF
.	TRBJ2-7	TRBV15	.	TGTGCCACCAGCCGAGACAAGGGTTCCTACGAGCAGTACTTC	CATSRDKGSYEQYF